The 24 T cell receptor beta chains presented below share a single source sample, sequenced in a study of T cells in Graves' hyperthyroidism and ophthalmopathy. The TCR beta CDR3 regions underwent amplification using RNA transcripts as the source. Initially, a first-round RT-PCR of the TCR CDR3 employed the HTBI primer set. A single record per CDR3 protein comes from TCRdb applying MiXCR to the multiplex PCR reads. This sample has almost 350,000 distinct CDR3 sequences, with over 15% found just once. Sequenced material: blood. The receptors were sampled from a woman aged 40 to 50 with Graves' ophthalmopathy.

In this sample, this clonotype turned up many times. This rearrangement joins TRBV15 to TRBJ2-5; D might be TRBD1 (5 bases). Germline assignment: CDR1 LNHNV and CDR2 YYDKDF (reference sequence). V was pared by 2 bases and J by 5 bases, with 15 bases between. CDR3 length: 15 amino acids. The DNA of the CDR3 is TGTGCCACCAGCAGAACGGGCCAGGGCGAGGAGACCCAGTACTTC. Translating gives CATSRTGQGEETQYF.

As concerns this clonotype: With a much larger clone just one base away, this may be a read error. This chain links TRBV4-3 with TRBJ1-3; D gene uncertain. V lost 3 bases, J lost 8 bases, and 17 bases lay in between. This CDR3 comprises 15 residues. The V gene's germline CDR1 is LGHNA and CDR2 YSLEER. CDR3 bases: TGCGCCAGCAGCCAGTACAAGGGCCCCGGGGACACCATATATTTT. This gives the protein CASSQYKGPGDTIYF.

This clonotype has a count of ten or more. The genes are TRBV6-1 and TRBJ2-5; TRBD1 is a possible D gene (6 bases). This CDR3 contains 15 residues. Trimming pared 6 bases from V and 5 bases from J, leaving 19 bases between. The germline gives CDR1 MNHNS, CDR2 SASEGT. The CDR3 loop reads CASRALLGGRETQYF. The CDR3 nucleotides are TGTGCCAGCAGGGCCCTTCTAGGGGGTAGGGAGACCCAGTACTTC.

This clonotype has ten or more counts. This chain links TRBV6-5 with TRBJ2-5; D ambiguous. The CDR3 contains 14 residues. Trimming left V 0 bases short and J 5 bases short, with 10 bases between. Germline V lookup: CDR1 MNHEY, CDR2 SVGAGI. CDR3 bases: TGTGCCAGCAGTTACTCGAAGGTTCGGGAGACCCAGTACTTC. This encodes CASSYSKVRETQYF.

This clonotype has ten or more counts. This chain links TRBV6-1 with TRBJ1-2; D call uncertain. The germline V gene has CDR1 MNHNS and CDR2 SASEGT. This CDR3 contains 11 residues. Trimming shortened V by 10 bases and J by 4 bases, and 10 bases separated the two germline ends. Here the CDR3 DNA reads TGTGCCATCCTGGAGGGCTATGGCTACACCTTC. Protein: CAILEGYGYTF.

This clonotype appeared many times. V is TRBV15 and J is TRBJ2-5; no clear D gene. This CDR3 comprises 13 residues. Germline V gene data show CDR1 as LNHNV and CDR2 as YYDKDF (reference sequence). V lost 1 base and J lost 2, with 5 bases in between. The CDR3 here is CATSRGMQETQYF. CDR3 nucleotides: TGTGCCACCAGCAGAGGCATGCAAGAGACCCAGTACTTC.

This clonotype was found many times. V gene TRBV7-2 combines with J gene TRBJ1-2; tentatively, D is TRBD1 (6 bases). Germline-derived CDR1 and CDR2 are SGHTA and FQGNSA. V lost 5 bases and J 0 bases, leaving 13 bases between the germline ends. This CDR3 has 15 amino acids. CDR3 sequence: CASSPRGSANYGYTF. CDR3 DNA sequence: TGTGCCAGCAGCCCGAGGGGGTCTGCTAACTATGGCTACACCTTC.

This clonotype was counted many times. The V call is TRBV7-3, the J call TRBJ2-7, with D possibly being TRBD2 (5 bases). Germline V lookup: CDR1 SGHTA, CDR2 FQGTGA. CDR3 length: 14 residues. Between the trimmed V and J ends, which lost 5 bases and 0 bases, there was a span of 11 bases. The CDR3 sequence is CASSPVGSSYEQYF. CDR3 sequence (DNA): TGTGCCAGCAGCCCCGTGGGGAGCTCCTACGAGCAGTACTTC.

This clonotype has a single count. The gene calls are TRBV3-1 and TRBJ1-1; D remains ambiguous. The CDR3 is 15 residues long. V dropped 1 base and J dropped 2 bases, with 11 bases sitting between them. Looked up from germline, CDR1 is LGHDT and CDR2 is YNNKEL (reference sequence). The CDR3 loop reads CASSQGRQDNTEAFF. CDR3 sequence (DNA): TGTGCCAGCAGCCAAGGGAGGCAGGACAACACTGAAGCTTTCTTT. The variable domain in full, completed from reference TRBV3-1 and TRBJ1-1, reads DTAVSQTPKYLVTQMGNDKSIKCEQNLGHDTMYWYKQDSKKFLKIMFSYNNKELIINETVPNRFSPKSPDKAHLNLHINSLELGDSAVYFCASSQGRQDNTEAFFGQGTRLTVV.

This clonotype was detected many times. The chain combines TRBV25-1 with TRBJ2-7, with D perhaps matching TRBD2 (6 bases). Trimming cost V 1 base and J 0 bases, with 10 bases left between them. The CDR3 extends over 15 amino acids. The germline V gene encodes CDR1 MGHDK and CDR2 SYGVNS. CDR3 amino acids: CASSESRGYSYEQYF. The CDR3 DNA reads as TGTGCCAGCAGTGAATCTCGGGGGTACTCCTACGAGCAGTACTTC.

This clonotype appeared many times. The chain carries TRBV6-5 and TRBJ2-5; D not resolved. The CDR3 extends over 14 amino acids. V lost 2 bases and J 2 bases, leaving 9 bases between the germline ends. CDR1 MNHEY and CDR2 SVGAGI come from the germline V gene. CDR3 nucleotides: TGTGCCAGCAGTTACACGCCCTCGCAAGAGACCCAGTACTTC. Protein product: CASSYTPSQETQYF.

This clonotype was counted at least ten times. A much more abundant neighbour one base away suggests this may be a read error. The chain uses TRBV20-1 and TRBJ1-5, with D maybe TRBD1 (6 bases). CDR3 length: 13 residues. Germline assignment: CDR1 DFQATT and CDR2 SNEGSKA (reference sequence). V was pared by 6 bases and J by 4 bases, with 13 bases between. The CDR3 nucleotides read TGCAGTGCCGACGACAGGTGGAATCAGCCCCAGCATTTT. Protein product: CSADDRWNQPQHF.

This clonotype has ten or more counts. The chain uses TRBV30 and TRBJ1-2, with 8 bases aligning to TRBD1. This CDR3 has 14 amino acids. Trimming removed 7 bases from V and 0 bases from J; junction bases left unmatched: 7. The germline V gene encodes CDR1 GTSNPN and CDR2 SVGIG (reference sequence). CDR3 DNA: TGTGCCTATTCACAGGGGGAACCTAACTATGGCTACACCTTC. It specifies CAYSQGEPNYGYTF.

The V gene is TRBV11-2, the J gene TRBJ2-5, with D unresolved. The germline CDR1 and CDR2 sequences are SGHAT and FQNNGV. Trimming took off 5 bases at V and 4 bases at J, with 14 bases between the two ends. The CDR3 is made up of 14 amino acids. CDR3: CASSLLRRRETQYF. CDR3 coding DNA: TGTGCCAGCAGCCTATTAAGGCGCCGAGAGACCCAGTACTTC. Full variable domain (remainder filled in from reference TRBV11-2 and TRBJ2-5): EAGVAQSPRYKIIEKRQSVAFWCNPISGHATLYWYQQILGQGPKLLIQFQNNGVVDDSQLPKDRFSAERLKGVDSTLKIQPAKLEDSAVYLCASSLLRRRETQYFGPGTRLLVL.

This clonotype was seen more than once but under ten times. This may stem from a read error, because a much larger clone lies one nucleotide away. The chain combines TRBV19 with TRBJ2-2; the D call may be TRBD1 or TRBD2 (6 bases each). This CDR3 comprises 16 residues. The germline CDR1 and CDR2 sequences are LNHDA and SQIVND (reference sequence). The CDR3 spells CASSNFRGQNTEELFF. The DNA for the CDR3 is TGTGCCAGTAGCAATTTTCGGGGGCAGAACACCGAGGAGCTGTTTTTT.

The sample holds a few counts of this clonotype. The chain is built from TRBV20-1 and TRBJ1-3; unclear D gene. The CDR3 runs 17 residues. Deletions cut 1 base from V and 0 bases from J, with 16 bases between. Germline CDR1 DFQATT, CDR2 SNEGSKA (reference sequence). The CDR3 nucleotides are TGCAGTGCTAGAGCTGCTGTCTGGCAACCCTCTGGAAACACCATATATTTT. This encodes CSARAAVWQPSGNTIYF.

This clonotype was seen ten or more times. The CDR3: CAWSVSFGGDSFF. The CDR3 region has the DNA TGTGCCTGGAGTGTATCTTTCGGGGGTGACTCTTTCTTT. The rearrangement uses TRBV30 and TRBJ1-1; D might be TRBD1 (5 bases). Deletions cut 0 bases from V and 12 bases from J, with 17 bases between. The CDR3 length is 13 residues. CDR1 and CDR2 from the germline V gene are GTSNPN and SVGIG (reference sequence).

This clonotype showed up many times. J is TRBJ1-5 and V is TRBV7-3; TRBD1 might be the D (5 bases). Germline values: CDR1 SGHTA, CDR2 FQGTGA. V shed 4 bases and J shed 5 bases, with 21 bases lying between them. The CDR3 has 17 amino acids. CDR3 nucleotides: TGTGCCAGCAGCTACCTGCGTGTGGGGGGGGGTCATCAGCCCCAGCATTTT. This codes for CASSYLRVGGGHQPQHF.

This clonotype was recorded at least ten times. The J gene is TRBJ2-7, the V gene TRBV29-1; D might be TRBD2 (7 bases). The germline V gene encodes CDR1 SQVTM and CDR2 ANQGSEA. V lost 7 bases to trimming and J lost 4 bases, with 17 bases between them. The length of the CDR3 is 13 residues. Here the CDR3 DNA reads TGCAGCGCGGAGGGGGGGGACCCATACGAGCAGTACTTC. Its translation is CSAEGGDPYEQYF.

The chain recombines TRBV18 with TRBJ1-1; 9 positions match TRBD1. The CDR3 is 17 residues long. V dropped 3 bases and J dropped 5; count of bases not matched to a gene: 13. Germline V gene lookup returns CDR1 KGHSH and CDR2 LQKENI. The CDR3 DNA follows: TGTGCCAGCTCACCTAGGACAGGGGTCACCGGTGGGACTGAAGCTTTCTTT. This gives the protein CASSPRTGVTGGTEAFF.

V is TRBV19 and J is TRBJ2-5; perhaps TRBD2 as D (5 bases). CDR1 is LNHDA, CDR2 SQIVND, per germline (reference sequence). Trimming stripped 2 bases from V and 3 bases from J, with 28 bases between. The CDR3 is 20 residues long. CDR3 in DNA: TGTGCCAGTAGTATATCGGCGTGGCGGACCTCTAGCTGGAATAAAGAGACCCAGTACTTC. It yields the protein CASSISAWRTSSWNKETQYF.

This clonotype was counted many times. The V gene is TRBV20-1, the J gene TRBJ1-3; no definite D call. The CDR3 is made up of 14 amino acids. V lost 5 bases and J 2 bases, leaving 13 bases between the germline ends. The germline gives CDR1 DFQATT, CDR2 SNEGSKA (reference sequence). CDR3 region: CSAQKHGTGNTIYF. CDR3 in DNA: TGCAGTGCTCAAAAACACGGGACTGGAAACACCATATATTTT.

The sample holds many counts of this clonotype. This chain uses TRBV27 with TRBJ2-2; TRBD2 agrees at 9 bases. From germline, CDR1 is MNHEY and CDR2 SMNVEV (reference sequence). V lost 5 bases and J lost 5; bases outside the gene matches: 12. This CDR3 comprises 17 residues. The CDR3 is CASSLSSGVGWTGELFF. The CDR3 coding sequence is TGTGCCAGCAGTCTCTCTAGCGGGGTGGGGTGGACCGGGGAGCTGTTTTTT.

The chain couples TRBV6-1 to TRBJ1-3, with D unresolved. Looked up from germline, CDR1 is MNHNS and CDR2 is SASEGT. V was shortened by 8 bases and J by 8 bases, with 13 bases between the two germline ends. The CDR3 totals 12 residues. CDR3 sequence: CASGIGSDTIYF. CDR3 coding DNA: TGTGCCAGCGGCATCGGGTCCGACACCATATATTTT.